The rows below give T cell receptor beta chains drawn from one sample of a study of post-analysis software for immune sequencing data. One entry per CDR3 protein, called by TCRdb with MiXCR from the PCR reads. The top ten hold 4% to 6% of the sample, which has a few hundred thousand distinct CDR3 sequences, 30% to 45% seen once. Sequencing was carried out using blood. The receptors originated from a girl aged 5 to 17 with multiple sclerosis. CDR3s include the opening cysteine and the closing phenylalanine or tryptophan. The D gene is left open where the match is weak. Some rows mark clone size as missing; the rest say once, few, many or name a class of expanded clone.

d_gene,j_gene,v_gene,abundance,CDR3nt,CDR3aa
.,TRBJ2-1,TRBV6-4,many,TGTGCCAGCAGTGCCTCTAGGTACAATGAGCAGTTCTTC,CASSASRYNEQFF
.,TRBJ2-4,TRBV20-1,.,TGCAGTGCCAGGACGGGGGCCAAAAACATTCGGTACTTC,CSARTGAKNIRYF
TRBD1,TRBJ2-2,TRBV5-1,.,TGCGCCAGCAGCTTGGGACAGGGAGCAACCGGGGAGCTGTTTTTT,CASSLGQGATGELFF
.,TRBJ1-6,TRBV10-3,many,TGTGCCATCAGTGAGGGTCAGGGGAATAATTCACCCCTCCACTTT,CAISEGQGNNSPLHF
.,TRBJ2-1,TRBV24-1,once,TGTGCCACCAGTGATTCCCCTCCGTTCTCCTACAATGAGCAGTTCTTC,CATSDSPPFSYNEQFF
.,TRBJ2-5,TRBV5-1,many,TGCGCCAGCAGCTTGGGTGGCCTCGGGGAGACCCAGTACTTC,CASSLGGLGETQYF
.,TRBJ2-3,TRBV4-1,many,TGCGCCAGCAGCCAACACAGGTTAGCGGTAAGCACAGATACGCAGTATTTT,CASSQHRLAVSTDTQYF
.,TRBJ1-2,TRBV3-1,.,TGTGCCAGCAGCCACTTTACTGGCTACACCTTC,CASSHFTGYTF
TRBD1,TRBJ2-7,TRBV28,.,TGTGCCAGCAGTCATGGGACAGCACCCTACGAGCAGTACTTC,CASSHGTAPYEQYF
TRBD2,TRBJ2-3,TRBV7-2,.,TGTGCCAGCACCGCGGGAGGGTATAGCACAGATACGCAGTATTTT,CASTAGGYSTDTQYF
.,TRBJ1-3,TRBV5-1,.,TGCGCCAGCGCTCGGGCAGACCCCTCTGGAAACACCATATATTTT,CASARADPSGNTIYF
.,TRBJ2-2,TRBV7-8,.,TGTGCCAGCAGCTTAGAGGGGGGCCTAGGTCCCGGGGAGCTGTTTTTT,CASSLEGGLGPGELFF
TRBD2,TRBJ2-3,TRBV6-2/TRBV6-3,many,TGTGCCAGCAGGCCCGGGACTAGCCACACAGATACGCAGTATTTT,CASRPGTSHTDTQYF
TRBD2,TRBJ2-7,TRBV20-1,.,TGCAGTGCCACGGGACTAGCGGGCGCCCCAAAAGAGGACGAGCAGTACTTC,CSATGLAGAPKEDEQYF
.,TRBJ2-5,TRBV5-1,.,TGCGCCAGCAGCTTGAATTCTAATAGCCGGGAGACCCAGTACTTC,CASSLNSNSRETQYF
.,TRBJ1-5,TRBV18,few,TGTGCCAGCTCACCTCCCGCCGTGGCAGGGAGGGATCAGCCCCAGCATTTT,CASSPPAVAGRDQPQHF
.,TRBJ2-5,TRBV19,.,TGTGCCAGTAGTATAGGATCGGGAGCCAAAGAGACCCAGTACTTC,CASSIGSGAKETQYF
.,TRBJ2-3,TRBV7-2,many,TGTGCCAGCACCGAGGGCACAGATACGCAGTATTTT,CASTEGTDTQYF
TRBD2,TRBJ2-1,TRBV9,.,TGTGCCAGCAGCGTAGCTACGACTAGCTACAATGAGCGGTACTTC,CASSVATTSYNERYF
.,TRBJ2-1,TRBV5-1,few,TGCGCCAGCAGCTCCGACAACATACTCAATGAGCAGTTCTTC,CASSSDNILNEQFF
.,TRBJ2-3,TRBV7-2,.,TGTGCCAGCAGCTTGCGGACACCCAGCACAGATACGCAGTATTTT,CASSLRTPSTDTQYF
TRBD2,TRBJ2-5,TRBV4-1,once,TGCGCCAGCAGCCAAGCGTCTAGCGGGGGGCATCGCCAAGAGACCCAGTACTTC,CASSQASSGGHRQETQYF
.,TRBJ2-2,TRBV14,.,TGTGCCAGCAGACTAGACGGCAACACCGGGGAGCTGTTTTTT,CASRLDGNTGELFF
TRBD2,TRBJ2-1,TRBV7-9,many,TGTGCCAGCAGCTTAACTAGCGGGTACGTGGAGCAGTTCTTC,CASSLTSGYVEQFF
TRBD1,TRBJ2-3,TRBV7-2,many,TGTGCCAGCAGCCCGACAGGGGGCTCATTTGGTACGCAGTATTTT,CASSPTGGSFGTQYF
.,TRBJ2-1,TRBV29-1,many,TGCAGCGTTGAACCGGATCCTGGGGTTGAGCAGTTCTTC,CSVEPDPGVEQFF
TRBD1,TRBJ1-1,TRBV6-5,.,TGTGCCAGCAGAGGGGGACAGCCCAAGAACACTGAAGCTTTCTTT,CASRGGQPKNTEAFF
.,TRBJ1-4,TRBV15,.,TGTGCCACCAGCGGAGATGTCGGTAATGAAAAATTGTTTTTT,CATSGDVGNEKLFF
.,TRBJ2-1,TRBV20-1,many,TGCAGTGCTGGGCCTAGCAACTCCTACAATGAGCAGTTCTTC,CSAGPSNSYNEQFF
.,TRBJ2-5,TRBV7-6,many,TGTGCCAGCAGCTTATCCGTAGTGGGGGGGCAGGAGACCCAGTACTTC,CASSLSVVGGQETQYF
.,TRBJ1-2,TRBV7-9,many,TGTGCCAGCAGCTTAGGCGACTATGGCTACACCTTC,CASSLGDYGYTF
TRBD1,TRBJ1-4,TRBV5-1,.,TGCGCCAGCAGCTTAGGGACAGGGGAGCAGGAAAAACTGTTTTTT,CASSLGTGEQEKLFF
.,TRBJ2-4,TRBV20-1,many,TGCAGTGCTACAGACAGCCTCGGGATAAACATTCAGTACTTC,CSATDSLGINIQYF
TRBD2,TRBJ2-1,TRBV20-1,.,TGCAGTGCTACGACTAGCGGAGAGTACAATGAGCAGTTCTTC,CSATTSGEYNEQFF
.,TRBJ1-1,TRBV5-5,once,TGTGCCAGCAGCTCCGAGGGGGACACTGAAGCTTTCTTT,CASSSEGDTEAFF
.,TRBJ1-3,TRBV25-1,few,TGTGCCAGCAGTGAAGAGGGGAAGACAAGAAACACCATATATTTT,CASSEEGKTRNTIYF
TRBD1,TRBJ1-1,TRBV6-5,few,TGTGCCAGCAGTTATTTCGCCGGGACAGGGGACACTGAAGCTTTCTTT,CASSYFAGTGDTEAFF
.,TRBJ2-7,TRBV5-1,.,TGCGCCAGCAGCTTGGTAGTTTCAAGCTCCTACGAGCAGTACTTC,CASSLVVSSSYEQYF
.,TRBJ2-7,TRBV28,.,TGTGCCAGCAGCTTTTCAGCCACCTACGAGCAGTACTTC,CASSFSATYEQYF
.,TRBJ1-5,TRBV24-1,many,TGTGCCACCAGTGATCCAGGGGTGGAAACCAGCAATCAGCCCCAGCATTTT,CATSDPGVETSNQPQHF
TRBD2,TRBJ2-1,TRBV12-3/TRBV12-4,many,TGTGCCAGCAGTGGATATCCGGGACTAGCGGGGGGGCCGAACAACGGTGAGCAGTTCTTC,CASSGYPGLAGGPNNGEQFF
TRBD2,TRBJ2-5,TRBV7-6,.,TGTGCCAGCAGCTTAGGGTCTGTGGGGACTAGCGGGAGGGAGCAGTACTTC,CASSLGSVGTSGREQYF
TRBD1,TRBJ1-2,TRBV5-4,many,TGTGCCAGCAGCGCCGAAGGGGGCGCTTATGGCTACACCTTC,CASSAEGGAYGYTF
.,TRBJ2-3,TRBV5-6,many,TGTGCCAGCAGCCCCCTGATGGATACGCAGTATTTT,CASSPLMDTQYF